The clone carrying this TCR beta chain was detected once. Authors' analysis steps: Reference gene primer amplification yielded estimated nucleated cell counts. Clones were sequenced by immunoSEQ multiplex PCR, and TCRdb holds only the in-frame ones, with some missing. The DNA gave D and trimming, while V, J and clone size come from that table. The data hold about 75,000 clones, with more than 75% observed a single time. This entry belongs to a study of blood T cell repertoires in COVID-19. The overall study: The United States, Italy and Spain provided the acute and convalescent COVID-19 samples. From T cells, B-cell-depleted T cells, or PBMCs came the material, which was cDNA or gDNA.

Trimming pared 4 bases from V and 6 bases from J, leaving 10 bases between. The CDR3 is 14 amino acids. Germline CDR1 LGHDT, CDR2 YNNKEL (reference sequence). The V gene is TRBV3-1 (or the pseudogene TRBV3-2), the J gene TRBJ1-6; maybe TRBD1 (6 bases). The receptor was derived from a human donor in a cohort sampled during active COVID-19. Specimen: peripheral blood. The CDR3 DNA follows: TGTGCCAGCAGCCCACAGGGAGCTAATTCACCCCTCCACTTT. As protein: CASSPQGANSPLHF.